This TCR beta chain was observed in a study of OX40 agonist ivuxolimab in advanced cancers. Study details: A diagnosis of hepatocellular carcinoma, melanoma, renal cell or head and neck cancer was present in dose-escalation patients. Allowance was made for prior anti-PD-1, anti-PD-L1 or anti-CTLA-4 therapy, and approximately 41% had some.

CDR1 is SGHTS, CDR2 YDEGEE, per germline. V shed 4 bases and J shed 1 base, with 13 bases lying between them. The CDR3 runs 15 residues. The assay was immunoSEQ multiplex PCR, and TCRdb's table has in-frame clones only and misses some. Of 84,000 or so clones detected, roughly 84% appear once; the ten largest clones hold approximately 0.26%. This clonotype was sampled from an adult with an advanced solid tumor such as melanoma, head and neck, liver or kidney cancer. The sample here was CD4+ or CD8+ T cells sorted from blood, taken in a trial of the OX40 agonist ivuxolimab. The genes are TRBV5-8 and TRBJ2-3; perhaps TRBD2 as D (5 bases). The DNA for the CDR3 is TGTGCCAGCAGCCCAGAGTCGAGGGGCACAGATACGCAGTATTTT. It yields the protein CASSPESRGTDTQYF. The full variable domain, its missing parts supplied by reference TRBV5-8 and TRBJ2-3, is EAGVTQSPTHLIKTRGQQATLRCSPISGHTSVYWYQQALGLGLQFLLWYDEGEERNRGNFPPRFSGRQFPNYSSELNVNALELEDSALYLCASSPESRGTDTQYFGPGTRLTVL.